This TCR beta chain was sequenced for a study of prognosis after radiotherapy for stage I lung cancer. General study points: Some TCR clones were expanded. Whether these clones were tumor-specific was not determined.

Two-round multiplex PCR, the amplification method, yielded TCR beta CDR3 from genomic DNA. Primers were specific to each TRBV and TRBJ gene in first-round PCR. From the multiplex PCR reads, TCRdb called clonotypes with MiXCR, one entry per CDR3 protein. Of more than 15,000 distinct CDR3 sequences in the sample, over 15% are singletons; the top ten hold roughly 38%. This CDR3 has 14 residues. This clonotype has a count of ten or more. What it binds is not known. Germline is not matched at one junction end, which may reflect a read error. V usage is TRBV12-3 or TRBV12-4 and J usage is TRBJ1-5; maybe TRBD1 (6 bases). The TCR comes from a donor over 45 with non-small cell lung cancer. Sequencing was performed on PBMCs, taken before or after stereotactic body radiation therapy (not recorded which). CDR3 region: CASSHDRSNQSQHF. CDR3 in DNA: TGTGCCAGCAGTCATGACAGGAGCAATCAGTCCCAGCATTTT.